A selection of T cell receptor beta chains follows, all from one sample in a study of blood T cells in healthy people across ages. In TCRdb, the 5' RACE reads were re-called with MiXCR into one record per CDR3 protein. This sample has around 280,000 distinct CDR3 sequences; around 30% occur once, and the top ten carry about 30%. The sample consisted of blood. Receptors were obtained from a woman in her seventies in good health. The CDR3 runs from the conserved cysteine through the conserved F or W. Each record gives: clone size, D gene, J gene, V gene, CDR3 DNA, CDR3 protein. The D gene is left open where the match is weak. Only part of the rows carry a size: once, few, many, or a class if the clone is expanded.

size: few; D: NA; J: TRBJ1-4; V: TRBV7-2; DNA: TGTGCCAGCAGCTTAATCGGAGCCTCAACTAATGAAAAACTGTTTTTT; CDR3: CASSLIGASTNEKLFF
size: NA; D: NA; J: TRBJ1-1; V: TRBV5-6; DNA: TGTGCCAGCAGTTGGGGGACCCGGGGACAACAGAATGAAGCTTTCTTT; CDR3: CASSWGTRGQQNEAFF
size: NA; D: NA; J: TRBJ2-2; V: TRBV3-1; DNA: TGTGCCAGCAGCCCCGGGACCCCCGGGACCGGGGAGCTGTTTTTT; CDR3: CASSPGTPGTGELFF
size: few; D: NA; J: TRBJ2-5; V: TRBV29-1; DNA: TGCAGCGTCCAACAGGGTGCAGAGACCCAGTACTTC; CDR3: CSVQQGAETQYF
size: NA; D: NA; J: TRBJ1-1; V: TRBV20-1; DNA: TGCAGTGCTAGAGGTCCAGGAGCGTGGACTGAAGCTTTCTTT; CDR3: CSARGPGAWTEAFF
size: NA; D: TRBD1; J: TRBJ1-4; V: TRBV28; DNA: TGTGCCAGCAGTTGGGACAGGATAGCAACTAATGAAAAACTGTTTTTT; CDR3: CASSWDRIATNEKLFF
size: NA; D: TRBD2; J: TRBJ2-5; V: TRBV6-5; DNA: TGTGCCAGCACGTCGGGAGGAGAGACCCAGTACTTC; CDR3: CASTSGGETQYF
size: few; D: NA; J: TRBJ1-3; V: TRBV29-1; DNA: TGCAGCGCCGCGGGGCACTCTGGAAACACCATATATTTT; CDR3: CSAAGHSGNTIYF
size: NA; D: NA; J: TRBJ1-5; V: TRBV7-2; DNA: TGTGCCAGCAGCTTAGAAATGGGGGGCGGACAGCCCCAGCATTTT; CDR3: CASSLEMGGGQPQHF
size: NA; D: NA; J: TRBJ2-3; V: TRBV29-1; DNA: TGCAGCGTTAGGGAAATCGGCACAGATACGCAGTATTTT; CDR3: CSVREIGTDTQYF
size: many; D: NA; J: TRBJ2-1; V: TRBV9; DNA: TGTGCCAGCAGCGTAGGAGGGACTCGGTACAATGAGCAGTTCTTC; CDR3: CASSVGGTRYNEQFF
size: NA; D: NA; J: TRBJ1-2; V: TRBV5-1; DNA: TGCGCCAGCAGCTTACCGGGGAGTGGCGGCTACACCTTC; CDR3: CASSLPGSGGYTF
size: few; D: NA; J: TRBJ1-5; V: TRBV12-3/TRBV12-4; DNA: TGTGCCAGCAGTTTAGTGGCATTCAATAGCAATCAGCCCCAGCATTTT; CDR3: CASSLVAFNSNQPQHF
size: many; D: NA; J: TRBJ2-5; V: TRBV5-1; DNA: TGTGCCAGCAGTTCCAGCGAGACCCAGTACTTC; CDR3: CASSSSETQYF
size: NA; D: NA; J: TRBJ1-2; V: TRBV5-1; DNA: TGCGCCAGCAGCTTGCGAGACCCGCAAGTTCCCCATGGCTACACCTTC; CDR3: CASSLRDPQVPHGYTF
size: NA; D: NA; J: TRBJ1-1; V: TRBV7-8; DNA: TGTGCCAGCAGCCTCCTCCTCAGGGGGAACACTGAAGCTTTCTTT; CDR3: CASSLLLRGNTEAFF
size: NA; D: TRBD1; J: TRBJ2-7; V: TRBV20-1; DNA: TGCAGTGCCCCGAACTCGCCCGGGACAGGGACCTACGAGCAGTACTTC; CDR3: CSAPNSPGTGTYEQYF
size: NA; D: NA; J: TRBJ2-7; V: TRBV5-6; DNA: TGTGCCAGCACCTTCGGGCCTTCCTACGAGCAGTACTTC; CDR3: CASTFGPSYEQYF
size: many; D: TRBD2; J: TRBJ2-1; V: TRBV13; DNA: TGTGCCAGCAGCGAATATAGCGGGACCGAGTTCTTC; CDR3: CASSEYSGTEFF
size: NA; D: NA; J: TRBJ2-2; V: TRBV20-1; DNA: TGCAGTGCTAGAGTTCCGGGAACGAACACCGGGGAGCTGTTTTTT; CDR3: CSARVPGTNTGELFF
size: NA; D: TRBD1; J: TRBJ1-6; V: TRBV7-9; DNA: TGTGCCAGCAGCCCGAGGGACAGGGGGAGTTTTTCACCCCTCCACTTT; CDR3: CASSPRDRGSFSPLHF
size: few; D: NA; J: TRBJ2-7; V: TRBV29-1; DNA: TGCAGCGTTCTGATAGCGGATAGCTCCTACGAGCAGTACTTC; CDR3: CSVLIADSSYEQYF
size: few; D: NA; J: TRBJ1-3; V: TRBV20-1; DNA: TGCAGTGCTAAGGGGTTCGGAAACACCATATATTTT; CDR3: CSAKGFGNTIYF
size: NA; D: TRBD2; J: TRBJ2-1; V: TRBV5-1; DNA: TGCGCCAGCAGCTTGGGACTAGCGGGAGTTCGGAATGAGCAGTTCTTC; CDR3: CASSLGLAGVRNEQFF
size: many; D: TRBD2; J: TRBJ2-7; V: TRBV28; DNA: TGTGCCAGCAGTTTCTACCTAGCGGGAGGTTACTACGAGCAGTACTTC; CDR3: CASSFYLAGGYYEQYF
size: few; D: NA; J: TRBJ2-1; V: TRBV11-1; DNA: TGTGCCAGCAGCGCAACGGACTACAGGAATGAGCAGTTCTTC; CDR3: CASSATDYRNEQFF
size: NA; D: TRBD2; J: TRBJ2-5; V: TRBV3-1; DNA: TGTGCCAGCAGCCAGAGGGGAGGAGCGGGAGGCCAAGAGACCCAGTACTTC; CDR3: CASSQRGGAGGQETQYF